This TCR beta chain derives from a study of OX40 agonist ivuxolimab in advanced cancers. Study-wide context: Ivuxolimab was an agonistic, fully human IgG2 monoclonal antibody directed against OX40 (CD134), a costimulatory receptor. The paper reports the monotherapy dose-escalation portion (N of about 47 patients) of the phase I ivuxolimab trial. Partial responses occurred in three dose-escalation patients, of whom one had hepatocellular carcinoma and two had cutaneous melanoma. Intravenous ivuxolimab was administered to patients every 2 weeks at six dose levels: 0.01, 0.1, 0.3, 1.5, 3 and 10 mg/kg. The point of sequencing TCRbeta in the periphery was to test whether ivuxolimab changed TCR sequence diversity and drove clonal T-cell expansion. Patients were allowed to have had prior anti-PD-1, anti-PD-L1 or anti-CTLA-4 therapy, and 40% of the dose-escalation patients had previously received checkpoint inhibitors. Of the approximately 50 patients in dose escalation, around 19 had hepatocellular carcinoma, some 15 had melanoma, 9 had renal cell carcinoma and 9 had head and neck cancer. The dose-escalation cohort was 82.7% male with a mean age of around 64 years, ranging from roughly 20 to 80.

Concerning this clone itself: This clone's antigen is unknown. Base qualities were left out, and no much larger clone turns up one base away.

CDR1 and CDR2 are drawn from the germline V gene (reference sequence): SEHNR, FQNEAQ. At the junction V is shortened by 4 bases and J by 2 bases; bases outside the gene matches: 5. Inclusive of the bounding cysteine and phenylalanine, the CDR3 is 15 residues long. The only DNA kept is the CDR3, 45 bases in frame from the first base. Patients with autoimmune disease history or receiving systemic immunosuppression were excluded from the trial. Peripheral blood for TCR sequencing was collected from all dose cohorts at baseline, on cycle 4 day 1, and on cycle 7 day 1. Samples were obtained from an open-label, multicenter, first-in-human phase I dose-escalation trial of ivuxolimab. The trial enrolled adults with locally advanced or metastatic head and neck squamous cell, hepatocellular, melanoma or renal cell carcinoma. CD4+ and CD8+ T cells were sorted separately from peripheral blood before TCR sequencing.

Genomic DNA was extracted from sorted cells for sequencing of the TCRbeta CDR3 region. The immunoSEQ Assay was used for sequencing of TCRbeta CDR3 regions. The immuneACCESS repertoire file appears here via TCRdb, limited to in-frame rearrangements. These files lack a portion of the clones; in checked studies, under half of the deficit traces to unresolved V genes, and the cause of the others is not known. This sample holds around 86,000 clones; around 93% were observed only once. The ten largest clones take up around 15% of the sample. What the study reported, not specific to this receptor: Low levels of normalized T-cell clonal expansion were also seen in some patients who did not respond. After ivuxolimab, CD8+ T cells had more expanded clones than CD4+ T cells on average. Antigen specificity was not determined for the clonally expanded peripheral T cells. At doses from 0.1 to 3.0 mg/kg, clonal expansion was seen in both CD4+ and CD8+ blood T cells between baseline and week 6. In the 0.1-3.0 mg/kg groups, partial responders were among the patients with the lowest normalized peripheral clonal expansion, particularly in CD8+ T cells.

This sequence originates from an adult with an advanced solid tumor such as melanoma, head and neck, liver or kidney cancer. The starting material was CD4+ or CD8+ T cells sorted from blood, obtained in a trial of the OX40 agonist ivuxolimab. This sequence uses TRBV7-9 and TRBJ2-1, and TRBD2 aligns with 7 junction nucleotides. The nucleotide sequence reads TGTGCCAGCAGCTCCCTAGCGGAAGCCTACAATGAGCAGTTCTTC. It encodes CASSSLAEAYNEQFF.